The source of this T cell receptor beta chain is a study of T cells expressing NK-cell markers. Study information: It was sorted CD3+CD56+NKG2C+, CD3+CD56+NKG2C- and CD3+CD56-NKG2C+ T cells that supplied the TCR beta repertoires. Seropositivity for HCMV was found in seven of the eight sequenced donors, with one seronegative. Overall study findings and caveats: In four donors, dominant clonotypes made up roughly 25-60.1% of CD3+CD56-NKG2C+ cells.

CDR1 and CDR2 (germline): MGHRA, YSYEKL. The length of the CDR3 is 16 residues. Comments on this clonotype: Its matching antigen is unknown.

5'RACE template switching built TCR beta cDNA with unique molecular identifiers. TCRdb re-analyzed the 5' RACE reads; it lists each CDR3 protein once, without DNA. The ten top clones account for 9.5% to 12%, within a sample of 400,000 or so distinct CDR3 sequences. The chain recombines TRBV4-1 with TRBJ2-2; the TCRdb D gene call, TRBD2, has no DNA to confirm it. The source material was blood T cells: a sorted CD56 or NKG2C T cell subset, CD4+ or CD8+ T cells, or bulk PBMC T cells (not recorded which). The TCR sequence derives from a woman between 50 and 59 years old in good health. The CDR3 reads CASSQDGTRATGELFF.